Sequencing of this TCR beta chain was carried out in a study of T-cell memory formation after mild COVID-19. Study-level information: The TCR clusters were mostly specific to one donor.

The CDR3 is made up of 14 amino acids. The V segment lost 9 bases and the J segment 4 bases; nucleotides outside the gene matches: 9. Germline CDR1 is KGHDR and CDR2 is SFDVKD. TCR alpha and TCR beta cDNA libraries carrying sample barcodes and UMIs came from 5'RACE with constant-segment primers. TCRdb processed the 5' RACE reads anew with MiXCR; each CDR3 protein has one entry. The data show 150,000 to 200,000 distinct CDR3 sequences, around 18% seen once. V is TRBV24-1 and J is TRBJ2-5; 8 bases are a match to TRBD1. The source of this sequence is a man aged 18 to 35 who had mild COVID-19 (a few samples of this study predate the infection). Cell type and time point are not known. Sequencing was done on a sample of PBMCs or a T cell subset sorted from them (not recorded which). The chain's CDR3 is CATGGRGRPETQYF. CDR3 DNA: TGTGCCACCGGGGGCAGGGGGCGTCCAGAGACCCAGTACTTC.